This T cell receptor (beta chain) emerged from a study of naive and memory T cell subsets (dated by TCRdb to 2017 to 2019). Turning to the overall study: Sorted naive and memory T cell subsets from peripheral blood were analyzed in the study using a UMI-based, open-source pipeline for TCR alpha and beta sequencing. IgG serology results and the functional CMV T cell responses were in complete agreement. RNA was DNase-treated and reverse transcribed with TCR constant-region primers, mostly using SuperScript III. Beyond this particular receptor, the publication reports: TCR abundance followed a power law whose exponent differed between naive and memory subsets but was consistent across the three individuals. Each clonotype was defined as a single alpha or beta chain sequence rather than as a paired alpha/beta receptor. In both CD4 and CD8 cells, a rise in Gini index and a fall in Shannon and inverse Simpson diversity were observed from naive through CM, EM and EMRA. After error correction, over 95% of naive TCR sequences appeared only once, giving much steeper abundance distributions than memory subsets. RNA-based TCR counts may be affected by expression changes linked to T cell activation and differentiation. A few larger clonotypes were present in naive repertoires, especially CD8 naive repertoires, and these clonotypes were possibly memory cells re-expressing CD45RA. The repertoire findings for the naive and memory subsets could not be validated against a ground truth because none was available.

The CDR3 sequence holds 14 residues, the cysteine and phenylalanine included. The retained sequence is limited to the CDR3, 42 bases, with the frame set at the first base. Trimming takes 7 bases off V and 4 bases off J; junction bases not matched to a gene: 5. Based on the germline V gene, the CDR1 and CDR2 sequences are SNHLY and FYNNEI. This clonotype has only a few counts. The target of this receptor is not known. It has no much larger one-base neighbor in the sample; base qualities were not kept. The library was made by UMI-ligation and nested PCR. An equimolar mix of two oligonucleotides covering both TRBC1 and TRBC2 was used as the beta constant-region primer. The ligated cDNA went through four rounds of PCR with nested alpha and beta constant-region primers together with the SP2 primer. A single-stranded oligonucleotide containing the SP2 primer and a 12-nucleotide UMI was joined to the 3' end of the cDNA by T4 RNA ligase 1. Incubation of the ligation reaction was carried out at 16 degrees C for about 19-25 hours. PCR2 was usually performed as a SYBR Green qPCR and halted at a preset threshold so that over-amplification would not occur. Every purification after the first one was done using Agencourt AMPure XP magnetic beads. Libraries were quantified by Qubit and checked on a TapeStation, where a main peak was expected near 650 bp. The pooled libraries were sequenced on an Illumina MiSeq using v2 2x251 paired-end kits, which usually yielded about 0.9-2.1 million reads per sample. Each sample's library went into the pool at approximately 4 nM, and about 4.5-8% PhiX was added to help with cluster recognition. As for how the authors treated the data: FASTQ reads processed by Demultiplexor were assigned V and J genes by Decombinator through tag matching that tolerated a single base-pair mismatch. By using UMIs, Collapsinator corrected both sequencing errors and the frequency errors caused by PCR heterogeneity. TCRs were translated and CDR3s were extracted from the conserved cysteine to the FGXG phenylalanine by CDR3Translator, with non-productive sequences being flagged. Gini, Shannon entropy and inverse Simpson indices were calculated on repertoires subsampled to equal numbers of UMI-defined TCRs. Power-law fits to clonotype abundance distributions were performed by maximum likelihood within the linear range. Similar UMI counts, unique TCR numbers and clonal distributions were obtained with the pipeline and with MIGEC on one naive CD8 sample. In one analysis, naive TCRs also found in any memory subset of the same donor were removed from the naive repertoire. Repertoires were searched for around 7,300 CMV-associated CDR3 sequences compiled from VDJdb and a published dataset. TCRdb trimmed public reads at Q25 via fastp, called clones via MiXCR and kept in-frame beta chains. A single entry per CDR3 protein holds the most common genes and DNA from its merged rows. The V and J calls were determined by TCRdb, not by the authors. This sample comprises roughly 100,000 distinct CDR3 sequences, roughly 12% of them detected only once. The ten largest clones capture around 0.13% of the sample.

Separate amplification of TCR alpha and beta chain libraries was performed from the second PCR step onward. The CMV status of each donor was determined by measuring IFNgamma production from CD4+ T cells after fresh PBMCs had been stimulated overnight with CMV viral lysate. CD4 T cells were positively selected with Miltenyi beads, followed by positive selection of CD8 T cells from the CD4-negative fraction. Cells stained for CD3, CD4, CD8, CD45RA, CD27 and a live/dead dye were sorted on a BD Aria II into four subsets by CD45RA and CD27. A few healthy volunteers provided blood, and each donor's sample was split into CD4 and CD8 T cells and then further divided into four differentiation subsets. About 130 ml of peripheral blood was collected from each donor, and PBMC were isolated from the blood using Ficoll-Paque PLUS density-gradient centrifugation. After sorting, cells were lysed in RLT buffer, RNA was extracted using a Qiagen RNeasy kit, and the extracted RNA was stored at -80 degrees C.

The chain is assembled from TRBV2 and TRBJ2-2; 8 middle bases align to TRBD1. The source is a human donor in good health. The sequenced sample was naive CD4+ T cells from blood. Taken with the paper, the label for cell subset or site translates to: naive T cells, CD45RA high CD27+. The CDR3 in this case is CASIPDRVTGELFF. The nucleotide sequence reads TGTGCCAGCATTCCGGACAGGGTCACCGGGGAGCTGTTTTTT.